Listed below are T cell receptor beta chains from one sample, sequenced in a study of T cells after posttransplantation cyclophosphamide. The repertoire was sequenced with immunoSEQ multiplex PCR; TCRdb's copy has only in-frame clones and lacks some. Found here are over 6,500 clones, no singletons; the ten largest cover around 5.2%. Sequenced here: PBMCs, sampled after an allogeneic stem cell transplant with post-transplant cyclophosphamide. Every receptor here comes from a male patient in his 30s who received an allogeneic stem cell transplant from an unrelated donor, was CMV-positive, and had acute and chronic GVHD. The graft donor may account for some of the T cells. Both conserved end residues are part of each CDR3. A D gene is named only where the DNA matches it firmly. Rows give clone size only sometimes, using once, few, many, or a class for an expanded clone.

d_gene | j_gene | v_gene | abundance | CDR3aa
TRBD1 | TRBJ1-2 | TRBV5-1 | NA | CASSVGQSYGYTF
NA | TRBJ2-7 | TRBV9 | many | CASSVEGRVGYEQYF
TRBD2 | TRBJ2-7 | TRBV5-1 | many | CASSPRVGGVYEQYF
NA | TRBJ1-3 | TRBV6-5 | many | CASTKSGFGNTIYF
TRBD1 | TRBJ1-1 | TRBV18 | many | CASSPGATGVNTEAFF
TRBD1 | TRBJ2-1 | TRBV13 | many | CASSTRQGPDNEQFF
TRBD1 | TRBJ1-1 | TRBV19 | medium-sized | CASSPLFTGAYTEAFF
TRBD2 | TRBJ2-5 | TRBV7-2 | many | CASSFSGGAVKTQYF
NA | TRBJ1-5 | TRBV19 | medium-sized | CASSPTPSNQPQHF
TRBD1 | TRBJ2-5 | TRBV7-7 | many | CASRPGTGATKETQYF
NA | TRBJ2-1 | TRBV29-1 | medium-sized | CSVPLLTSFLGNEQFF
TRBD1 | TRBJ1-2 | TRBV6-5 | many | CASRIQGAYDGYTF
NA | TRBJ1-2 | TRBV19 | many | CASSIRRNYGYTF
NA | TRBJ2-5 | TRBV5-1 | many | CASRAGARLGGETQYF
TRBD2 | TRBJ2-1 | TRBV7-8 | many | CASSLPSGRGSYNEQFF
NA | TRBJ2-5 | TRBV5-6 | many | CASSFWAAPETQYF
TRBD2 | TRBJ2-7 | TRBV30 | many | CAWKASGTSYEQYF